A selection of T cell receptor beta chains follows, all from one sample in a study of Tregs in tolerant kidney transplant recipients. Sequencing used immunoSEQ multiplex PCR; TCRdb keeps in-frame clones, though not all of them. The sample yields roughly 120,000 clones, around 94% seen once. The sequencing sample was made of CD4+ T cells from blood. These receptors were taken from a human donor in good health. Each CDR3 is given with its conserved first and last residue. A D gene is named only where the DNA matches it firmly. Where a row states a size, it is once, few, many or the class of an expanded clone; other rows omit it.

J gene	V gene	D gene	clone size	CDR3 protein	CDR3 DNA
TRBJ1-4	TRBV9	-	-	CASSVSPNPATNEKLFF	TGTGCCAGCAGCGTGTCACCAAATCCTGCAACTAATGAAAAACTGTTTTTT
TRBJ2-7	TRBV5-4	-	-	CASSLTGYEQYF	TGTGCCAGCAGCTTAACAGGGTACGAGCAGTACTTC
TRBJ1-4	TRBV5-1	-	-	CASSFSGTVNEKLFF	TGCGCCAGCAGCTTCTCCGGGACGGTTAATGAAAAACTGTTTTTT
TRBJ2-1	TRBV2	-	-	CASSELGSSYNEQFF	TGTGCCAGCAGTGAACTCGGGAGTTCCTACAATGAGCAGTTCTTC
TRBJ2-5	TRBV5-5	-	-	CASSLLGERETQYF	TGTGCCAGCAGCCTTCTCGGGGAGAGAGAGACCCAGTACTTC
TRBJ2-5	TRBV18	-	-	CASSQGGSETQYF	TGTGCCAGCTCCCAGGGGGGCAGCGAGACCCAGTACTTC
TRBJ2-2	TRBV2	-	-	CASTQEQSYTGELFF	TGTGCCAGCACCCAGGAACAGAGTTACACCGGGGAGCTGTTTTTT
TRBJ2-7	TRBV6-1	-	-	CASSERRTPAYEQYF	TGTGCCAGCAGTGAACGAAGGACCCCAGCCTACGAGCAGTACTTC
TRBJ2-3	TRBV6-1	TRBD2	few	CASVEREGRVQYF	TGTGCCAGCGTCGAGAGGGAGGGACGCGTACAGTATTTT
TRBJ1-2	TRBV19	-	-	CASSIVGDGNYGYTF	TGTGCCAGTAGTATAGTAGGCGACGGGAACTATGGCTACACCTTC
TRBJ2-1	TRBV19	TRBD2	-	CASSIMTSGHNEQFF	TGTGCCAGTAGTATAATGACTAGCGGTCACAATGAGCAGTTCTTC
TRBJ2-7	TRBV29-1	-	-	CSVEAPLGTSTSYEQYF	TGCAGCGTTGAAGCCCCCCTGGGAACGTCTACCTCCTACGAGCAGTACTTC
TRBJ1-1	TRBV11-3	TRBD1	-	CASSPDRGLWNTEAFF	TGTGCCAGCAGCCCGGACAGGGGGCTGTGGAACACTGAAGCTTTCTTT
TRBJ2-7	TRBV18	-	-	CASSPPRNVWGKSSYEQYF	TGTGCCAGCTCACCTCCCCGAAACGTATGGGGCAAAAGCTCCTACGAGCAGTACTTC
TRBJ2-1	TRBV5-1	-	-	CASRGAGDEQFF	TGCGCCAGCAGGGGGGCAGGGGATGAGCAGTTCTTC
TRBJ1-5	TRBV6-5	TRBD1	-	CASRTTGNSNQPQHF	TGTGCCAGCAGAACGACAGGGAATAGCAATCAGCCCCAGCATTTT
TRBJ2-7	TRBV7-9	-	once	CASSLDGQSYEQYF	TGTGCCAGCAGCTTAGATGGGCAGTCCTACGAGCAGTACTTC
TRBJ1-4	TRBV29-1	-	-	CSVLDRITNEKLFF	TGCAGCGTGCTCGATCGGATAACTAATGAAAAACTGTTTTTT
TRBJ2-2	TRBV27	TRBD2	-	CASGKPGRETGELFF	TGTGCCAGCGGGAAGCCGGGGAGGGAAACCGGGGAGCTGTTTTTT
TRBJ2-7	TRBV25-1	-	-	CASSVDRWSYEQYF	TGTGCCAGCAGTGTTGACAGATGGTCCTACGAGCAGTACTTC
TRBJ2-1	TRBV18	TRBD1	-	CASSADRERFF	TGTGCCAGCTCAGCCGACAGGGAGCGGTTCTTC
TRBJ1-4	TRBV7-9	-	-	CASSLKGVSNEKLFF	TGTGCCAGCAGCCTGAAAGGGGTATCTAATGAAAAACTGTTTTTT
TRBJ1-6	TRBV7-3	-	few	CASSLDPGSYNSPLHF	TGTGCCAGCAGCTTAGACCCGGGCTCCTATAATTCACCCCTCCACTTT
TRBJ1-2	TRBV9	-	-	CASSLLGGGGGYTF	TGTGCCAGCAGCCTACTGGGAGGGGGTGGTGGCTACACCTTC
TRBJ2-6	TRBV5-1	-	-	CASSSQSSGANVLTF	TGCGCCAGCAGCTCGCAGAGCTCTGGGGCCAACGTCCTGACTTTC
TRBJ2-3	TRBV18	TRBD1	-	CASSFTGGSGTDTQYF	TGTGCCAGCTCATTCACAGGGGGGTCAGGCACAGATACGCAGTATTTT
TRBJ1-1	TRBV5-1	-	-	CASSLGVPAEAFF	TGCGCCAGCAGCTTGGGAGTACCCGCTGAAGCTTTCTTT
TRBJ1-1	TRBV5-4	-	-	CASSLSAGTEAFF	TGTGCCAGCAGCTTGTCTGCCGGAACCGAAGCTTTCTTT
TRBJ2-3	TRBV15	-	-	CATSPRGSDTQYF	TGTGCCACCAGCCCCCGGGGCTCAGATACGCAGTATTTT
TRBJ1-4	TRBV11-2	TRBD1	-	CASSSGQVGEKLFF	TGTGCCAGCAGCTCCGGACAGGTCGGGGAAAAACTGTTTTTT
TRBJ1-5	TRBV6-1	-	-	CASSARAVFQPQHF	TGTGCCAGCAGTGCACGGGCTGTGTTTCAGCCCCAGCATTTT
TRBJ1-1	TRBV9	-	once	CASSVVTVQTEAFF	TGTGCCAGCAGCGTAGTAACAGTTCAGACTGAAGCTTTCTTT
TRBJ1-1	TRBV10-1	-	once	CASRDKGSTEAFF	TGCGCCAGCAGGGACAAGGGGAGCACTGAAGCTTTCTTT
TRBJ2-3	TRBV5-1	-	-	CASSLGAHTDTQYF	TGCGCCAGCAGCTTGGGGGCTCACACAGATACGCAGTATTTT
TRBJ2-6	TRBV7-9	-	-	CASSFRAISGANVLTF	TGTGCCAGCAGCTTCAGGGCAATCTCTGGGGCCAACGTCCTGACTTTC
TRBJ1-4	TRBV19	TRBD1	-	CASTGRGRGEKLFF	TGTGCCAGTACGGGCAGGGGGCGTGGTGAAAAACTGTTTTTT
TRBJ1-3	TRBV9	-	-	CASSVQSSGNTIYF	TGTGCCAGCAGCGTACAGAGCTCTGGAAACACCATATATTTT
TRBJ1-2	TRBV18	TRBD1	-	CASSPPSTGGSGYTF	TGTGCCAGCTCACCACCTTCGACAGGGGGCTCTGGCTACACCTTC
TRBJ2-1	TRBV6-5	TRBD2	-	CASSPRGRSYNEQFF	TGTGCCAGCAGCCCTCGCGGGAGGTCCTACAATGAGCAGTTCTTC
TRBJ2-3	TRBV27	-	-	CASSYSSAGVDTQYF	TGTGCCAGCAGTTACTCTAGCGCTGGAGTGGATACGCAGTATTTT
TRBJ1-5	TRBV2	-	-	CASSGRGGQGNQPQHF	TGTGCCAGCAGTGGGCGTGGGGGGCAGGGGAATCAGCCCCAGCATTTT
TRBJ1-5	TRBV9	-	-	CASSQGQSQPQHF	TGTGCCAGCAGCCAAGGACAGTCTCAGCCCCAGCATTTT
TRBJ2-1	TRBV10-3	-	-	CAISESTLLVSTLNEQFF	TGTGCCATCAGTGAGTCGACTCTCCTAGTATCGACTCTGAATGAGCAGTTCTTC
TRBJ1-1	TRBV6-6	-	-	CASSPTRSSPNAFF	TGTGCCAGCAGCCCTACTAGGAGTTCCCCCAACGCTTTCTTT
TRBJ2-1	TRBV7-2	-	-	CASSPGPSAGEQFF	TGTGCCAGCAGCCCGGGCCCTTCCGCAGGTGAGCAGTTCTTC
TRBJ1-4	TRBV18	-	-	CASSHREAWEKLFF	TGTGCCAGCTCACACAGGGAGGCTTGGGAAAAACTGTTTTTT
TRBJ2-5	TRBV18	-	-	CASSPSQETQYF	TGTGCCAGCTCACCTTCCCAAGAGACCCAGTACTTC
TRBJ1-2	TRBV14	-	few	CASSLQGLRVGYTF	TGTGCCAGCAGCCTTCAGGGCCTAAGGGTTGGCTACACCTTC
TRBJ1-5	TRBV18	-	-	CASSRQENQPQHF	TGTGCCAGCTCACGACAGGAGAATCAGCCCCAGCATTTT
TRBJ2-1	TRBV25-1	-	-	CASTDTTGKHNEQFF	TGTGCCAGCACAGATACCACAGGAAAACACAATGAGCAGTTCTTC
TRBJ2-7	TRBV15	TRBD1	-	CATSNRDRGTYEQYF	TGTGCCACCAGCAACCGGGACAGGGGGACCTACGAGCAGTACTTC
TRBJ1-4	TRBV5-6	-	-	CASSLALWGDEKLFF	TGTGCCAGCAGCTTGGCCCTTTGGGGCGATGAAAAACTGTTTTTT